This T cell receptor beta chain was sequenced during a study of Tregs in tolerant kidney transplant recipients. With respect to this clone: Sequencing ends 3 residues short of the CDR3 end; the germline J gene provides the rest.

Mixed chimerism was transient after nonmyeloablative marrow transplants from related graft donors. Germline V lookup: CDR1 GTSNPN, CDR2 SVGIG (reference sequence). Trimming stripped 0 bases from V and 3 bases from J, with 16 bases between. The CDR3 contains 16 residues. Data came from immunoSEQ multiplex PCR; TCRdb stores just in-frame clones and leaves some out. This repertoire includes over 14,000 clones. Sequencing was performed on CD4+ T cells from blood (PBMCs), taken 12 months after the transplant. V gene TRBV30 combines with J gene TRBJ2-3; possibly TRBD1 for D (5 bases). The clonotype comes from a human patient who received a combined kidney and bone marrow transplant. Some T cells may possibly be graft donor cells. Incomplete CDR3 DNA: TGTGCCTGGAGTGTACTAAGGGGCGGTAGAACAGATACG. Translating gives CAWSVLRGGRTDT. The whole CDR3 is CAWSVLRGGRTDTQYF.